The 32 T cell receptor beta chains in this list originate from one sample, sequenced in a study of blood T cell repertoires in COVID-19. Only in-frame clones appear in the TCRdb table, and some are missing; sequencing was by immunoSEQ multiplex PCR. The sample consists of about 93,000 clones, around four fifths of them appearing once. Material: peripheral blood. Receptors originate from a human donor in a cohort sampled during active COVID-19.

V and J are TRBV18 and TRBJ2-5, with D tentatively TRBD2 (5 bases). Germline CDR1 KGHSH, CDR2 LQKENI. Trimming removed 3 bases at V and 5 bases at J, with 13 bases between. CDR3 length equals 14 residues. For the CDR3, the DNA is TGTGCCAGCTCACCCAGCGGTGGCGGGGAGACCCAGTACTTC. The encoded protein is CASSPSGGGETQYF.

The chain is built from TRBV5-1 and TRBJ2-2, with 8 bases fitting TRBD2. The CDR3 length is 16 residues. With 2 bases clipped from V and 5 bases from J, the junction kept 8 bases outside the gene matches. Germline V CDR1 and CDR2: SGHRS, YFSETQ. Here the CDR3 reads CASSFFSGGGTGELFF. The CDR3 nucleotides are TGCGCCAGCAGCTTTTTCAGCGGGGGAGGAACCGGGGAGCTGTTTTTT.

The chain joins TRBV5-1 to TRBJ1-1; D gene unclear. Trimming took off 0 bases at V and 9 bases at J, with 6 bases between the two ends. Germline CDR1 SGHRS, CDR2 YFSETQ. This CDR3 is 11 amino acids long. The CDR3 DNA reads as TGCGCCAGCAGCTTGGGTGGCAAAGCTTTCTTT. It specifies CASSLGGKAFF.

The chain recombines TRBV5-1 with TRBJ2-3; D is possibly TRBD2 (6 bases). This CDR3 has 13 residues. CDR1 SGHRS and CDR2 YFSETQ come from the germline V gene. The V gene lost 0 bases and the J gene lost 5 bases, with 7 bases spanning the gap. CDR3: CASSLVGGDTQYF. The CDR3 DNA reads TGCGCCAGCAGCTTGGTCGGGGGAGATACGCAGTATTTT.

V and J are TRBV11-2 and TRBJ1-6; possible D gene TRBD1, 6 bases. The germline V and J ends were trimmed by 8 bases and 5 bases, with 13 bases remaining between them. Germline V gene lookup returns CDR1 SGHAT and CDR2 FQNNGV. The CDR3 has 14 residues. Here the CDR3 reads CASAAQGNNSPLHF. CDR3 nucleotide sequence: TGTGCCAGCGCGGCACAGGGCAATAATTCACCCCTCCACTTT.

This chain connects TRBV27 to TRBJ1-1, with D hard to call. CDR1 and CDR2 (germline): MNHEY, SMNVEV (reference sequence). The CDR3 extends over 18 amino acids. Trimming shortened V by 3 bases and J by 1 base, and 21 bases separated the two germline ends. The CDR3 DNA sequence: TGTGCCAGCAGTTTTAGTCGCCCGGGAAAGACGAAGAACACTGAAGCTTTCTTT. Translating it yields CASSFSRPGKTKNTEAFF.

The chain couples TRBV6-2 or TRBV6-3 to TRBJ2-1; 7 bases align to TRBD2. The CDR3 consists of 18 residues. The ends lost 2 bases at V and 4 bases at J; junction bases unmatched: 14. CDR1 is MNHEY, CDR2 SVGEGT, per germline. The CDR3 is CASSYPAGSVPPYNEQFF. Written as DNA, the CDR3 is TGTGCCAGCAGTTACCCAGCGGGGAGCGTGCCCCCATACAATGAGCAGTTCTTC.

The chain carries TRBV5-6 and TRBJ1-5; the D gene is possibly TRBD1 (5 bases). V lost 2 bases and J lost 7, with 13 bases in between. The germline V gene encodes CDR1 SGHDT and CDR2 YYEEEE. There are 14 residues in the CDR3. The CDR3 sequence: CASSLSGGRQPQHF. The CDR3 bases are TGTGCCAGCAGCTTATCGGGGGGGAGGCAGCCCCAGCATTTT.

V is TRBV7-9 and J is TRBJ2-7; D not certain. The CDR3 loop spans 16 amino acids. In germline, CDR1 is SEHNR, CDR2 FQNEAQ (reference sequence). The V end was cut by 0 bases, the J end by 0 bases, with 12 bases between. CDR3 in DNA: TGTGCCAGCAGCTTAGCGGGCAGTGCCAGCTCCTACGAGCAGTACTTC. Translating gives CASSLAGSASSYEQYF.

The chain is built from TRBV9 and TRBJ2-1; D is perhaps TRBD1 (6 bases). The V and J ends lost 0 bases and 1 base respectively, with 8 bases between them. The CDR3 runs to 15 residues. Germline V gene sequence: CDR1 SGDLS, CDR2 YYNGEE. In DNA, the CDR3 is TGTGCCAGCAGCGTAGCTAGGGGGTCCTACAATGAGCAGTTCTTC. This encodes CASSVARGSYNEQFF.

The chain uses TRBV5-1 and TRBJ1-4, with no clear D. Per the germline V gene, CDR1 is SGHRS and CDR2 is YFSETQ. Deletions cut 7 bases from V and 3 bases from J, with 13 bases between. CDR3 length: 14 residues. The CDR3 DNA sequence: TGCGCCAGCGCCTGGCAGTCAGCTAATGAAAAACTGTTTTTT. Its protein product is CASAWQSANEKLFF.

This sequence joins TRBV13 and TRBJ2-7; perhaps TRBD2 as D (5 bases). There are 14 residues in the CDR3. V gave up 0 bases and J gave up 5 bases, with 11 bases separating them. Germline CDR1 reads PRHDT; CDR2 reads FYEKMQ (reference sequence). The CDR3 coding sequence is TGTGCCAGCAGCTTAGGGGGGAGCGTTCACGAGCAGTACTTC. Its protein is CASSLGGSVHEQYF.

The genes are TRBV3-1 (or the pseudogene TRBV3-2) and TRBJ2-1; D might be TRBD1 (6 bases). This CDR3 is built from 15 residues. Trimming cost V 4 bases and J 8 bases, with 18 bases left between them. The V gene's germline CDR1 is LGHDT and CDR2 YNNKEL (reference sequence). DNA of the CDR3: TGTGCCAGCAGCCCGGGGCAGGGGTTATCACATGAGCAGTTCTTC. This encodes CASSPGQGLSHEQFF.

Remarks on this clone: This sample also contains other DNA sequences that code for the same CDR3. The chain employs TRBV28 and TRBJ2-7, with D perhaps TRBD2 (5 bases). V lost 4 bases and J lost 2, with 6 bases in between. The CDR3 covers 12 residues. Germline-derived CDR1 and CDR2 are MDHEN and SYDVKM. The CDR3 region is CASSSGTYEQYF. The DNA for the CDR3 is TGTGCCAGCAGTTCGGGGACCTACGAGCAGTACTTC.

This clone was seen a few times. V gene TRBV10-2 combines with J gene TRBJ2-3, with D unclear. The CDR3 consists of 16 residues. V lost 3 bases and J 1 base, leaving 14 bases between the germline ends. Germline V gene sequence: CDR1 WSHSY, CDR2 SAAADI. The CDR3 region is CASSEPSQAGTDTQYF. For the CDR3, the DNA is TGCGCCAGCAGTGAACCCAGTCAGGCCGGCACAGATACGCAGTATTTT.

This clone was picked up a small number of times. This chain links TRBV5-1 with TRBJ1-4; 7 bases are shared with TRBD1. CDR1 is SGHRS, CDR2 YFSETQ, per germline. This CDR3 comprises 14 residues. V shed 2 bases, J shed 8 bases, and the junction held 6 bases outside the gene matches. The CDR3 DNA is TGCGCCAGCAGCTTTAGGGGGCCTTTCGAAAAACTGTTTTTT. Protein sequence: CASSFRGPFEKLFF. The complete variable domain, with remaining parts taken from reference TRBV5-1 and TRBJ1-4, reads KAGVTQTPRYLIKTRGQQVTLSCSPISGHRSVSWYQQTPGQGLQFLFEYFSETQRNKGNFPGRFSGRQFSNSRSEMNVSTLELGDSALYLCASSFRGPFEKLFFGSGTQLSVL.

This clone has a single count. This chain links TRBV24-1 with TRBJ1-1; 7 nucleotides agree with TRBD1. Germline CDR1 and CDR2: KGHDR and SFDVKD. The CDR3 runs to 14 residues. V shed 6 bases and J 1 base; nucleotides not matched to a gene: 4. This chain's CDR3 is CATSSSGGNTEAFF. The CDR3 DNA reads TGTGCCACCAGTTCGTCAGGGGGGAACACTGAAGCTTTCTTT.

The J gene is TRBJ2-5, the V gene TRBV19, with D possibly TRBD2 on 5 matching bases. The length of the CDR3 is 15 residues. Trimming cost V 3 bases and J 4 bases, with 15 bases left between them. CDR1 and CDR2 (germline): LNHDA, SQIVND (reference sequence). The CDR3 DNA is TGTGCCAGTAGTATCCTTGGGTTAGGAGGAGAGACCCAGTACTTC. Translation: CASSILGLGGETQYF.

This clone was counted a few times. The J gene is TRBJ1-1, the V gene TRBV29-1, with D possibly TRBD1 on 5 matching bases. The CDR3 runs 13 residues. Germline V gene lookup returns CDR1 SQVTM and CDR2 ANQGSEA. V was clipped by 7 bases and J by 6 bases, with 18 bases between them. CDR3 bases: TGCAGCGCTAATGGCCAAAGGGGCCCTGAAGCTTTCTTT. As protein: CSANGQRGPEAFF.

The CDR3 coding sequence is TGTGCCAGCAGTGCAGGCCCCGGGGAGCTGTTTTTT. Translation: CASSAGPGELFF. This chain connects TRBV2 to TRBJ2-2; D is ambiguous. CDR3 length equals 12 residues. Germline CDR1 and CDR2: SNHLY and FYNNEI. Trimming pared 4 bases from V and 6 bases from J, leaving 6 bases between.

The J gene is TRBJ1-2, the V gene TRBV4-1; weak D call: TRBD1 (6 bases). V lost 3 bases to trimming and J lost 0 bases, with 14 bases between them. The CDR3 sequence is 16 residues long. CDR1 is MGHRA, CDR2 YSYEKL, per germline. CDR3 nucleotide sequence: TGCGCCAGCAGCCAGCAACCGGGACAAGCTAACTATGGCTACACCTTC. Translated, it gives CASSQQPGQANYGYTF.

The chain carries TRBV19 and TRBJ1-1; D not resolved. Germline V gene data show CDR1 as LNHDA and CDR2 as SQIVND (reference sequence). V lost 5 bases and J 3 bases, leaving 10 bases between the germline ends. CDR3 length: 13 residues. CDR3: CASSQDRDTEAFF. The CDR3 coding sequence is TGTGCCAGTAGTCAAGACCGGGACACTGAAGCTTTCTTT.

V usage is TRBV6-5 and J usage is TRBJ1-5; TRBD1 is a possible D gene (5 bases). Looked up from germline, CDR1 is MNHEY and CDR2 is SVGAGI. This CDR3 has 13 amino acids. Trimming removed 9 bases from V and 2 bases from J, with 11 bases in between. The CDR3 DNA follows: TGTGCCAGTTTGGGGCAGGGCAATCAGCCCCAGCATTTT. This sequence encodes CASLGQGNQPQHF.

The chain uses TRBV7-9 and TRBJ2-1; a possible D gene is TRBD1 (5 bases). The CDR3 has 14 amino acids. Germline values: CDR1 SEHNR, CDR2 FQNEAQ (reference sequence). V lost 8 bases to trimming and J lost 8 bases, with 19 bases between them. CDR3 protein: CASQTTNRLDEQFF. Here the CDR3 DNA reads TGTGCCAGCCAAACAACTAACAGGTTGGATGAGCAGTTCTTC.

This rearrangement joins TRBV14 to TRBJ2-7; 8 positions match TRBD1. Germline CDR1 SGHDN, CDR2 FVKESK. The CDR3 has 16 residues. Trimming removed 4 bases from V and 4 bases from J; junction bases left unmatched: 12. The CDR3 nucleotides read TGTGCCAGCAGCCGCCCCAGCAGGACAGGGAAATACGAGCAGTACTTC. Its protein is CASSRPSRTGKYEQYF.

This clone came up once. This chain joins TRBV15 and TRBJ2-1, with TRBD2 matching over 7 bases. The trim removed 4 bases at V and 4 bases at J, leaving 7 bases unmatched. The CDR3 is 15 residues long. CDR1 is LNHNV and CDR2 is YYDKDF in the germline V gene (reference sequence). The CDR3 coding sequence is TGTGCCACCAGCAACGGGGCGGGAGTGTACAATGAGCAGTTCTTC. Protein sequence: CATSNGAGVYNEQFF.

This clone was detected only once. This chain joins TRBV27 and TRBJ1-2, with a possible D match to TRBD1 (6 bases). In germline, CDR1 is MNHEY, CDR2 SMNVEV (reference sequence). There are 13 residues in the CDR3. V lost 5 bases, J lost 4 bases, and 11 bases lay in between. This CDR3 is CASSRRDTYGYTF. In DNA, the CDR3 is TGTGCCAGCAGTCGAAGGGACACCTATGGCTACACCTTC.

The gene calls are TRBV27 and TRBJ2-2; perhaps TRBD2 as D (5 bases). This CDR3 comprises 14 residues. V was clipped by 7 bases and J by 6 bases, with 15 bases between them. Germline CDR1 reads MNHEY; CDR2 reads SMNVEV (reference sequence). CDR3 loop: CASKRTPAPGELFF. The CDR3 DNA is TGTGCCAGCAAGCGGACCCCTGCGCCCGGGGAGCTGTTTTTT.

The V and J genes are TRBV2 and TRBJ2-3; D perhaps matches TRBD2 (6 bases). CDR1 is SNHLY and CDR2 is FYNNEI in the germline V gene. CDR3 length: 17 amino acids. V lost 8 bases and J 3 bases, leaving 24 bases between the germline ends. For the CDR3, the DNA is TGTGCCAGCCGTAGGAGGGCGACAGTCGGGGGAACAGATACGCAGTATTTT. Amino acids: CASRRRATVGGTDTQYF.

The CDR3 DNA reads TGTGCCAGCAGTCCTCCCGGGGGCTATGGCTACACCTTC. This translates into CASSPPGGYGYTF. The chain has TRBV6-5 and TRBJ1-2, with D possibly TRBD1 on 5 matching bases. Germline V lookup: CDR1 MNHEY, CDR2 SVGAGI. The CDR3 has 13 amino acids. The V end lost 5 bases, the J end lost 4 bases, and 11 bases lay between the germline ends.

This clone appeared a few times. The DNA of the CDR3 is TGTGCCAGTCAGCAGGGGGCCTACCAAGAGACCCAGTACTTC. Its protein is CASQQGAYQETQYF. The V and J genes are TRBV2 and TRBJ2-5, with 8 nucleotides matching TRBD1. The CDR3 totals 14 residues. CDR1 and CDR2 from the germline V gene are SNHLY and FYNNEI. The J segment lost 0 bases and the V segment lost 9 bases, leaving 6 bases of the junction unmatched. Variable domain in full (rest from reference TRBV2 and TRBJ2-5): EPEVTQTPSHQVTQMGQEVILRCVPISNHLYFYWYRQILGQKVEFLVSFYNNEISEKSEIFDDQFSVERPDGSNFTLKIRSTKLEDSAMYFCASQQGAYQETQYFGPGTRLLVL.

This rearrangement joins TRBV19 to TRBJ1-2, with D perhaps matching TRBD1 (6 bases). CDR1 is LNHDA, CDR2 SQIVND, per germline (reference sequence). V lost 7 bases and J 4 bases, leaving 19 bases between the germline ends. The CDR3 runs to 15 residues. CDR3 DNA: TGTGCCAGTAACAGGGCTACCAATGGTGTCTATGGCTACACCTTC. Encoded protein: CASNRATNGVYGYTF.